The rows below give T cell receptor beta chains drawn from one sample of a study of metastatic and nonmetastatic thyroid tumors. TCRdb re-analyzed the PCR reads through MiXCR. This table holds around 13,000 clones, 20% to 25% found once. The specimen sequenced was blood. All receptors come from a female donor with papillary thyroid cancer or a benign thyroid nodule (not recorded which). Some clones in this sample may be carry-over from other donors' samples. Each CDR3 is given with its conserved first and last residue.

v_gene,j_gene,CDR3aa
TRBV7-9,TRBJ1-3,CASILGRAGSTIYF
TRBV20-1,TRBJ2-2,CSAGGPGELFF
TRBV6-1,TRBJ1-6,CASSRPNSPLHF
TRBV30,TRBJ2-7,CAWSEGRDYGRYF
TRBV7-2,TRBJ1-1,CASSGGGATSPIF
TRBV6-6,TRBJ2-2,CASSDSTDTGELFF
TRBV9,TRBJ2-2,CASSVGGGASLNTGELFF
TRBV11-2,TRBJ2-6,CASISSSGTGLSGANVLTF
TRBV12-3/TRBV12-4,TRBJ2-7,CASSLEAGARYEQYF
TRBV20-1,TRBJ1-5,CSARQGVNQPQHF
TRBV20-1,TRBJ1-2,CSARAPDYGYTF
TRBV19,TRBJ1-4,CASSRVVSNEKLFF
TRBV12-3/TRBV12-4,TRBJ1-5,CASTKTGFGNQPQHF
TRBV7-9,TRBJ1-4,CASSIGTANEKLFF